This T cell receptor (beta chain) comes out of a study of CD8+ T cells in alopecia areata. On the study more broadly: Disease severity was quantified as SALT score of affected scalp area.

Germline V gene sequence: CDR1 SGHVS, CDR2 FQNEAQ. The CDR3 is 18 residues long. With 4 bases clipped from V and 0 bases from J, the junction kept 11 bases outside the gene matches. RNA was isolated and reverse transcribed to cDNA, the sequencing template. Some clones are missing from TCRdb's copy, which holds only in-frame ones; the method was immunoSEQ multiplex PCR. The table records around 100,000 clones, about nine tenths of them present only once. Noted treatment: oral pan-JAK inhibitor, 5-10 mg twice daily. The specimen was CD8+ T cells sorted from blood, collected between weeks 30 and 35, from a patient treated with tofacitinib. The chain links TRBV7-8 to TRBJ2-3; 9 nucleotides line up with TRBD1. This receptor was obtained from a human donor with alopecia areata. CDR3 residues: CASSSLDRGTSSTDTQYF. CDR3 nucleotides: TGTGCCAGCAGCTCATTGGACAGGGGTACCTCTAGCACAGATACGCAGTATTTT.